The sequence of this T cell receptor beta chain was determined in a study of T cells in Graves' hyperthyroidism and ophthalmopathy. RNA transcripts served as the template for amplifying TCR beta CDR3 regions. An initial round of RT-PCR targeting the TCR CDR3 relied on the HTBI primer set. TCRdb independently ran MiXCR on the multiplex PCR reads; one entry per CDR3 protein. The table lists 500,000 to 650,000 distinct CDR3 sequences, over 15% of them singletons. This clonotype was seen repeatedly, ten times or more. The CDR3 contains 15 residues. From germline, CDR1 is SNHLY and CDR2 FYNNEI. V lost 11 bases to trimming and J lost 3 bases; unmatched junction nucleotides: 9.

The specimen was blood. This chain uses TRBV2 with TRBJ2-2; 10 nucleotides align to TRBD2. The sequence derives from a woman between 18 and 29 years old with Graves' ophthalmopathy. CDR3 in DNA: TGTGCCGTAACCCAGGGACTAGCGTACACCGGGGAGCTGTTTTTT. Its protein is CAVTQGLAYTGELFF.